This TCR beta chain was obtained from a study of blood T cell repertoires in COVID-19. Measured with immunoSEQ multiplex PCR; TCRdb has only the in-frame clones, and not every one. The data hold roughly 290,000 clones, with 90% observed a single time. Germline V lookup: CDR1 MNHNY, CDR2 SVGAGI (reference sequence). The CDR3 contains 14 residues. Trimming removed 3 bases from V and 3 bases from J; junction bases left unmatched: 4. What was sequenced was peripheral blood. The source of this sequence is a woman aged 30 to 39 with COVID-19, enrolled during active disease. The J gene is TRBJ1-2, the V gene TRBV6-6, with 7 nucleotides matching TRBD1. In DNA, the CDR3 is TGTGCCAGCAGTTATCTCACAGGGGACTATGGCTACACCTTC. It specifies CASSYLTGDYGYTF.